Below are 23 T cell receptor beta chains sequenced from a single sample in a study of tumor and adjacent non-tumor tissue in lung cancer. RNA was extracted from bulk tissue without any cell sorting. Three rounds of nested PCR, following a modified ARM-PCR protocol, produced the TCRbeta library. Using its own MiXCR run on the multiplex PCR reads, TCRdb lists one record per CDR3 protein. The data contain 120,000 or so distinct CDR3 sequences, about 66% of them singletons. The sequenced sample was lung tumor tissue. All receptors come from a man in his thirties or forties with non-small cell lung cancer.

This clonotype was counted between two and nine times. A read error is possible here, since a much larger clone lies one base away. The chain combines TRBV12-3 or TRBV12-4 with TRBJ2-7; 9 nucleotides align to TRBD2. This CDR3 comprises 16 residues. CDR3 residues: CPSSFDLAGTSYEQYF. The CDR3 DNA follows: TGTCCCAGCAGTTTTGACCTAGCGGGGACTTCCTACGAGCAGTACTTC.

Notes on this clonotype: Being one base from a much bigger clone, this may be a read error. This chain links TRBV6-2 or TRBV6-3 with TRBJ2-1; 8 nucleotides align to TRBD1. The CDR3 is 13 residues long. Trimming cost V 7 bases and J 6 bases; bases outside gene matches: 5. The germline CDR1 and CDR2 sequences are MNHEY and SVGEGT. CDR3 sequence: CASILGQGNEQFF. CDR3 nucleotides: TGTGCCAGCATCCTAGGACAGGGCAATGAGCAGTTCTTC.

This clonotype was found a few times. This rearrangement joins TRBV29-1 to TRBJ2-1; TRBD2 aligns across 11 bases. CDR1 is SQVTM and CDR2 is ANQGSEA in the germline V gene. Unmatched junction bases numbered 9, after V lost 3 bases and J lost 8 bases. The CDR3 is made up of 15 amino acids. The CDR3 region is CSVDRTSGRNDEQFF. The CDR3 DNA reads TGCAGCGTTGACAGGACTAGCGGGCGAAACGATGAGCAGTTCTTC.

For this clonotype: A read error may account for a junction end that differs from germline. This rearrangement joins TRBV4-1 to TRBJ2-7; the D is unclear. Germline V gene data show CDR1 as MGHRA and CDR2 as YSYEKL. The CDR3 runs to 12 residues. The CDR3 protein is CANSQDLSEQYF. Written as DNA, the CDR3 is TGCGCCAACAGCCAAGATTTGAGCGAGCAGTACTTC.

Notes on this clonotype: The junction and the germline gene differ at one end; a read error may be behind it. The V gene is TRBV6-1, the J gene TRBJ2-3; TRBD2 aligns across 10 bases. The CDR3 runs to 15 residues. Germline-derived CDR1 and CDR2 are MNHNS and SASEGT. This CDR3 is CASCELAGSTDAQYF. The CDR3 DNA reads TGTGCCAGCTGTGAACTAGCGGGGAGCACAGATGCGCAGTATTTT.

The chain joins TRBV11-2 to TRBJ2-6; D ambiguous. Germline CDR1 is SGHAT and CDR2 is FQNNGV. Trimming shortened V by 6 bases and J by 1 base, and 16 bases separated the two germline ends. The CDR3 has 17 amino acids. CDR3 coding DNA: TGTGCCAGCAGTTTGGTCACCCAGCGATCTGGGGCCAACGTCCTGACTTTC. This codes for CASSLVTQRSGANVLTF.

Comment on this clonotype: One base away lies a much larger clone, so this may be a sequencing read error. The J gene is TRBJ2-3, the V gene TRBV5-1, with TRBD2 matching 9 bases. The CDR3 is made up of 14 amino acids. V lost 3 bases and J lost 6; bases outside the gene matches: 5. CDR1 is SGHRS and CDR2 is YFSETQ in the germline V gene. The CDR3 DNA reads TGCGCCAGCAGCTATGGGACTAGCATGGATACGCAGTATTTT. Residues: CASSYGTSMDTQYF.

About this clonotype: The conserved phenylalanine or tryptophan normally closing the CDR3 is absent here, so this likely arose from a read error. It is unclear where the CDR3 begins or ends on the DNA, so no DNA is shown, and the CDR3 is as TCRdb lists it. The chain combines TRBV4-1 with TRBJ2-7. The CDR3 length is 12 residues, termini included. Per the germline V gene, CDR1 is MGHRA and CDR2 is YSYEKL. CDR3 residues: CAGSQDFAEQYC.

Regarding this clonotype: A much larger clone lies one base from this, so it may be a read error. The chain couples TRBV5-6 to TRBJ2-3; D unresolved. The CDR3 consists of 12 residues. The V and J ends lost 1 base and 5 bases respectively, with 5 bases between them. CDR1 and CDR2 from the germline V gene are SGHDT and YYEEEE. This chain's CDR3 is CASSLRVDTQYF. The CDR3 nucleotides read TGTGCCAGCAGCTTGAGGGTAGATACGCAGTATTTT.

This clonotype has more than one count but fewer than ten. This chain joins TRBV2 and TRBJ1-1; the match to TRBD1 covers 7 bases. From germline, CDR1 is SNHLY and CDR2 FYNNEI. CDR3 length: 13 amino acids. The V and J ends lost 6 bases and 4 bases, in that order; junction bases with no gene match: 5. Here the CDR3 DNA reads TGTGCCAGCAGGGGCGACAGGGCCACTGAAGCTTTCTTT. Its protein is CASRGDRATEAFF.

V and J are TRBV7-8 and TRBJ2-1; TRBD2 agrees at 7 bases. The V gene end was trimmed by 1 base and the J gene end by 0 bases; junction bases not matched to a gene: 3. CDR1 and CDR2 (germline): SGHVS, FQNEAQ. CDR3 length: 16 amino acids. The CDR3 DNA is TGTGCCAGCAGCTTAGGCCGCGGGAGCTCCTACAATGAGCAGTTCTTC. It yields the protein CASSLGRGSSYNEQFF.

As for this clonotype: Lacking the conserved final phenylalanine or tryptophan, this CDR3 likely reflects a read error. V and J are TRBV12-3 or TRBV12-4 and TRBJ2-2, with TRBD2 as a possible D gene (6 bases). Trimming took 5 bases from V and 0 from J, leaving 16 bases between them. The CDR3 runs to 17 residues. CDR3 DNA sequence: TGTGCCAGCAGTATATGGACGGGAGTAACGAACACCGGGGAGCTGTTTTGT. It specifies CASSIWTGVTNTGELFC.

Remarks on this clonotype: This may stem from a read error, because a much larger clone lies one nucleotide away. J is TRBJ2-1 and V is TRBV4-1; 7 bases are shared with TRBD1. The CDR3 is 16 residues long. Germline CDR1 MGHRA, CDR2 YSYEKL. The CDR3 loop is CASSQPRDSSYNEHFF. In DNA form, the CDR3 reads TGCGCCAGCAGCCAACCCCGGGACAGCTCCTACAATGAGCACTTCTTC.

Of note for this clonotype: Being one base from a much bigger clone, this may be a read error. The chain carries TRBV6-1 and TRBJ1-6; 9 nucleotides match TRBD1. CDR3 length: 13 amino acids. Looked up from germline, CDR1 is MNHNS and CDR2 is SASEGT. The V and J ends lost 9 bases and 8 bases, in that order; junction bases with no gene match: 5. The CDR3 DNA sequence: TGTGCCAGGACACGGGACAGGGATTCACCCCTCCACTTT. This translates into CARTRDRDSPLHF.

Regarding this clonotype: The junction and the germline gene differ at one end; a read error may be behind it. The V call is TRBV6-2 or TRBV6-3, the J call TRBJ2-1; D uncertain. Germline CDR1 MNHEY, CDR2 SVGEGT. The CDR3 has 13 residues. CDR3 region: CVSRVTAYNEQFF. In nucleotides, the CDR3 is TGTGTCAGCAGAGTAACAGCCTACAATGAGCAGTTCTTC.

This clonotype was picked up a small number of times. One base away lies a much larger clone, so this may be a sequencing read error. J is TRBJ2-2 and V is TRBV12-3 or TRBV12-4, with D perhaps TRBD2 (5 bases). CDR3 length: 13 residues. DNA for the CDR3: TGTGCCAGCAGTCCCCAACCAACCGGGGAGCCGTTTTTT. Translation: CASSPQPTGEPFF.

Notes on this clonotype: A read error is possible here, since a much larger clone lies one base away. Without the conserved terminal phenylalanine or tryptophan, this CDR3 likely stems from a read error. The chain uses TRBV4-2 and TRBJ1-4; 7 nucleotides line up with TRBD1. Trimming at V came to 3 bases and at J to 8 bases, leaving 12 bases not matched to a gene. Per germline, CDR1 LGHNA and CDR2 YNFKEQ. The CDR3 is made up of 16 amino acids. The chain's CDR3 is CASSQVQHRGGEKLFY. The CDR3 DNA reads TGTGCCAGCAGCCAGGTCCAACACAGGGGCGGGGAAAAACTGTTTTAT.

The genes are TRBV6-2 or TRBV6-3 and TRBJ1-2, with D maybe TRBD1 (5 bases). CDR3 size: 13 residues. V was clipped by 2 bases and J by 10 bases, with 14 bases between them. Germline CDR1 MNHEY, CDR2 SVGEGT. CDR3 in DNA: TGTGCCAGCAGTTACGCGGGACCTTGGGACTACACCTTC. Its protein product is CASSYAGPWDYTF.

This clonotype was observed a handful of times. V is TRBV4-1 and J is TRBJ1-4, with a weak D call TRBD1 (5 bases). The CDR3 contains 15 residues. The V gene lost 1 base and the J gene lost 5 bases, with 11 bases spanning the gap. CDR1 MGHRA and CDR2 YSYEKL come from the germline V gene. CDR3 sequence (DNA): TGCGCCAGCAGCCAAGCAGGGAATAGCAATGAAAAACTGTTTTTT. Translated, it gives CASSQAGNSNEKLFF.

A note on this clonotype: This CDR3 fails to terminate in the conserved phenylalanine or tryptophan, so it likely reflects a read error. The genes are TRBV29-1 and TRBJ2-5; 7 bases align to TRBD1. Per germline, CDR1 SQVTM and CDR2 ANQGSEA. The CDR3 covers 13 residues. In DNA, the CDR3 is TGCAGTGTTGGGTTGACAGGGCACGATACCCAGTACTAC. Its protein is CSVGLTGHDTQYY.

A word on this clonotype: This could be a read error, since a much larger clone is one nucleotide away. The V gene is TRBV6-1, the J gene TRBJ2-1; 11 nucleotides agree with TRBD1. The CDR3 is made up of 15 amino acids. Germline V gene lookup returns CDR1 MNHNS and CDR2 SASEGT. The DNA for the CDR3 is TGTGCCAACAGTGAAGCCGGGACAGGGGGCAATGAGCAGTTCTTC. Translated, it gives CANSEAGTGGNEQFF.

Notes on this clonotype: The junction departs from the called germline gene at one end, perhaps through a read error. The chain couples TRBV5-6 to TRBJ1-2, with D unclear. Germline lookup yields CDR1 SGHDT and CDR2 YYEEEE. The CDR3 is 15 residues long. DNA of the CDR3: TGTGCCTGCAGTTCTATGGACTTCATTGGCTATGGCTACACCTTC. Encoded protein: CACSSMDFIGYGYTF. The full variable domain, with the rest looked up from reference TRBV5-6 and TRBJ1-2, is DAGVTQSPTHLIKTRGQQVTLRCSPKSGHDTVSWYQQALGQGPQFIFQYYEEEERQRGNFPDRFSGHQFPNYSSELNVNALLLGDSALYLCACSSMDFIGYGYTFGSGTRLTVV.

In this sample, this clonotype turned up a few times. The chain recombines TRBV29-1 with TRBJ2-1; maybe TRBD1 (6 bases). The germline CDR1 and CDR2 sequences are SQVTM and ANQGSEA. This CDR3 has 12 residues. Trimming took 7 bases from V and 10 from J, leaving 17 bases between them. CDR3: CSANPSGAEQFF. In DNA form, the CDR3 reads TGCAGCGCGAATCCCTCAGGGGCCGAGCAGTTCTTC.